Listed here are 30 T cell receptor beta chains from one sample, sequenced in a study of T cells in Graves' hyperthyroidism and ophthalmopathy. It was RNA transcripts that yielded the amplified TCR beta CDR3 regions. The HTBI primer set drove a first-round RT-PCR of the TCR CDR3. TCRdb reanalysed the multiplex PCR reads using MiXCR and keeps one entry per CDR3 protein. Here the sample spans 300,000 to 400,000 distinct CDR3 sequences, about 20% being singletons. Sequencing was done on a sample of blood. Receptors were obtained from a woman between 45 and 60 years old with Graves' hyperthyroidism.

This chain links TRBV10-3 with TRBJ1-2; D not resolved. CDR1 and CDR2 from the germline V gene are ENHRY and SYGVKD. The CDR3 contains 13 residues. V lost 7 bases, J lost 6 bases, and 15 bases lay in between. The CDR3: CAITPLGENGYTF. The CDR3 nucleotides are TGTGCCATCACTCCATTAGGAGAGAATGGCTACACCTTC.

In its sample, this clonotype was seen many times. The rearrangement joins TRBV12-3 or TRBV12-4 to TRBJ2-2; D is undetermined. The CDR3 covers 12 residues. Trimming pared 6 bases from V and 2 bases from J, leaving 4 bases between. The CDR3 protein is CASRFNTGELFF. For the CDR3, the DNA is TGTGCCAGCAGATTTAACACCGGGGAGCTGTTTTTT.

This clonotype was counted at least ten times. This chain uses TRBV12-3 or TRBV12-4 with TRBJ1-5; D is ambiguous. The CDR3 sequence is 15 residues long. V gave up 4 bases and J gave up 2 bases, with 12 bases separating them. The CDR3 DNA reads as TGTGCCAGCAGTTCGAAGGGAAGCGGCAATCAGCCCCAGCATTTT. This codes for CASSSKGSGNQPQHF.

The chain employs TRBV27 and TRBJ2-2; D gene ambiguous. The germline V gene has CDR1 MNHEY and CDR2 SMNVEV (reference sequence). The V end was cut by 3 bases, the J end by 4 bases, with 9 bases between. The CDR3 has 14 amino acids. CDR3 in amino acids: CASSFSPPTGELFF. CDR3 DNA: TGTGCCAGCAGTTTTTCCCCTCCCACCGGGGAGCTGTTTTTT.

This clonotype showed up just a few times. The chain couples TRBV2 to TRBJ1-2; 8 nucleotides line up with TRBD1. Germline loops: CDR1 SNHLY, CDR2 FYNNEI. V shed 6 bases, J shed 8 bases, and the junction held 8 bases outside the gene matches. The CDR3 covers 13 residues. The CDR3 DNA follows: TGTGCCAGCAGGGACAGGGTAGACGGGGGCTACACCTTC. Translation gives CASRDRVDGGYTF.

In this sample, this clonotype turned up many times. The rearrangement joins TRBV28 to TRBJ2-3; 9 nucleotides align to TRBD2. After removal of 8 bases from V and 4 bases from J, the junction contained 4 bases not matched to a gene. Germline V gene data show CDR1 as MDHEN and CDR2 as SYDVKM. The CDR3 is 13 residues long. DNA for the CDR3: TGTGCCAGCGGCGGGAGGGCCCCAGATACGCAGTATTTT. Translation: CASGGRAPDTQYF.

Turning to this clonotype: A single base separates this from a much larger clone, so it may be a read error. The DNA for the CDR3 is TGTGCCAGCAGCCCCGGGACAGGGAAGGCCCAGTACTTC. Translation: CASSPGTGKAQYF. V usage is TRBV5-6 and J usage is TRBJ2-5; 9 bases line up with TRBD1. Germline CDR1 and CDR2: SGHDT and YYEEEE. J lost 9 bases, V lost 4 bases, and 7 bases had no gene match. The CDR3 consists of 13 residues.

This clonotype was observed a handful of times. The gene calls are TRBV19 and TRBJ1-2, with TRBD1 as a possible D gene (5 bases). The CDR3 is 15 amino acids. Germline CDR1 and CDR2: LNHDA and SQIVND (reference sequence). Trimming took off 2 bases at V and 6 bases at J, with 16 bases between the two ends. The CDR3, as DNA: TGTGCCAGTAGTATATTTAGCGGGGGTGATGATGGCTACACCTTC. Amino acid sequence: CASSIFSGGDDGYTF.

The V and J genes are TRBV11-2 and TRBJ1-5; 12 nucleotides agree with TRBD1. This CDR3 region has 15 residues. Trimming took 5 bases from V and 7 from J; bases not matched to a gene: 6. From germline, CDR1 is SGHAT and CDR2 FQNNGV. The DNA for the CDR3 is TGTGCCAGCAGCAATACCGGGACAGGGGGCCAGCCCCAGCATTTT. Translation: CASSNTGTGGQPQHF. The entire variable domain, with the rest obtained from reference TRBV11-2 and TRBJ1-5, is as follows: EAGVAQSPRYKIIEKRQSVAFWCNPISGHATLYWYQQILGQGPKLLIQFQNNGVVDDSQLPKDRFSAERLKGVDSTLKIQPAKLEDSAVYLCASSNTGTGGQPQHFGDGTRLSIL.

This clonotype occurred many times. CDR3 DNA sequence: TGTGCCAGCAGTAGAACGGACAGGGGCTATGGCTACACCTTC. Encoded protein: CASSRTDRGYGYTF. V and J are TRBV6-1 and TRBJ1-2; 9 bases agree with TRBD1. This CDR3 is built from 14 residues. V gave up 5 bases and J gave up 4 bases; unmatched junction bases: 5. Germline V gene sequence: CDR1 MNHNS, CDR2 SASEGT.

The table lists this clonotype with a few counts. This rearrangement joins TRBV6-1 to TRBJ1-1; unclear D gene. The CDR3 totals 11 residues. Per germline, CDR1 MNHNS and CDR2 SASEGT. Between the trimmed V and J ends, which lost 6 bases and 4 bases, there was a span of 6 bases. The CDR3 sequence is CASREATEAFF. The CDR3 nucleotides are TGTGCCAGCAGAGAGGCCACTGAAGCTTTCTTT.

Details on this clonotype: Being one base from a much bigger clone, this may be a read error. V usage is TRBV2 and J usage is TRBJ1-1, with D possibly matching TRBD1 (6 bases). This CDR3 has 13 residues. Germline assignment: CDR1 SNHLY and CDR2 FYNNEI. The V and J ends lost 11 bases and 4 bases respectively, with 17 bases between them. CDR3 DNA sequence: TGTGCCGGTGGGGCCGGGGGGCTCACTGAAGCTTTCTTT. It specifies CAGGAGGLTEAFF.

This clonotype came up many times. V usage is TRBV28 and J usage is TRBJ1-1; the D is unclear. The CDR3 loop spans 14 amino acids. Germline V gene sequence: CDR1 MDHEN, CDR2 SYDVKM. V lost 5 bases and J 2 bases, leaving 12 bases between the germline ends. CDR3 sequence reads: CASSTLRHNTEAFF. CDR3 bases: TGTGCCAGCAGTACCCTCCGACATAACACTGAAGCTTTCTTT.

This chain links TRBV7-6 with TRBJ2-1; D might be TRBD1 or TRBD2, each matching 5 bases. This CDR3 region has 16 residues. Per the germline V gene, CDR1 is SGHVS and CDR2 is FNYEAQ. The germline V and J ends were trimmed by 2 bases and 4 bases, with 15 bases remaining between them. The CDR3 sequence is CASSLRDPPPYNEQFF. CDR3 DNA: TGTGCCAGCAGCTTACGGGACCCTCCCCCGTACAATGAGCAGTTCTTC.

This clonotype was counted ten times or more. The chain has TRBV7-2 and TRBJ2-7; D possibly corresponds to TRBD2 (5 bases). Germline assignment: CDR1 SGHTA and CDR2 FQGNSA. This CDR3 contains 14 residues. Deletions cut 0 bases from V and 1 base from J, with 7 bases between. The CDR3, as DNA: TGTGCCAGCAGCTTAGCGGGAGAGTCCTACGAGCAGTACTTC. Protein product: CASSLAGESYEQYF.

CDR3 sequence: CSASERRFGTNSEQYF. CDR3 nucleotides: TGCAGTGCTAGTGAGCGCCGGTTTGGGACAAATTCCGAGCAGTACTTC. The chain recombines TRBV20-1 with TRBJ2-7; a weak D match, TRBD1 (6 bases). The germline V and J ends were trimmed by 3 bases and 6 bases, with 24 bases remaining between them. The CDR3 loop spans 16 amino acids. From germline, CDR1 is DFQATT and CDR2 SNEGSKA (reference sequence).

This clonotype was seen repeatedly, ten times or more. The chain has TRBV3-1 and TRBJ1-2; TRBD1 aligns across 7 bases. Unmatched junction bases numbered 4, after V lost 3 bases and J lost 3 bases. The germline gives CDR1 LGHDT, CDR2 YNNKEL (reference sequence). CDR3 size: 14 residues. The CDR3 sequence is CASSHRTGDYGYTF. The CDR3 DNA sequence: TGTGCCAGCAGCCACCGGACAGGTGACTATGGCTACACCTTC.

The V gene is TRBV29-1, the J gene TRBJ2-3; 11 bases map to TRBD1. The length of the CDR3 is 13 residues. Germline values: CDR1 SQVTM, CDR2 ANQGSEA. V shed 6 bases, J shed 6 bases, and the junction held 5 bases outside the gene matches. In DNA, the CDR3 is TGCAGCGTGAAGGGACAGGGGGTGGATACGCAGTATTTT. It codes for CSVKGQGVDTQYF.

This clonotype showed up many times. The V call is TRBV7-2, the J call TRBJ2-1; D perhaps matches TRBD1 (6 bases). The CDR3 totals 14 residues. In germline, CDR1 is SGHTA, CDR2 FQGNSA. Between the trimmed V and J ends, which lost 6 bases and 7 bases, there was a span of 16 bases. CDR3 residues: CASRRGGSANEQFF. CDR3 bases: TGTGCCAGCAGGAGAGGGGGTTCGGCAAATGAGCAGTTCTTC.

The table lists this clonotype with a few counts. V usage is TRBV4-1 and J usage is TRBJ1-3, with D maybe TRBD1 (6 bases). The V and J ends lost 2 bases and 2 bases respectively, with 16 bases between them. In germline, CDR1 is MGHRA, CDR2 YSYEKL. The CDR3 sequence is 17 residues long. CDR3 bases: TGCGCCAGCAGCCAACTTTATGGACCAGGGGCTGGAAACACCATATATTTT. Translating it yields CASSQLYGPGAGNTIYF.

This clonotype was picked up many times. V usage is TRBV12-3 or TRBV12-4 and J usage is TRBJ2-3; D might be TRBD1 or TRBD2, each matching 5 bases. V was shortened by 5 bases and J by 1 base, with 13 bases between the two germline ends. The CDR3 totals 15 residues. CDR3 region: CASSIGTSGTDTQYF. The CDR3 nucleotides are TGTGCCAGCAGTATCGGGACGTCCGGCACAGATACGCAGTATTTT.

This clonotype was counted at least ten times. The V and J genes are TRBV11-2 and TRBJ2-7; a possible D gene is TRBD1 (6 bases). V was cut by 1 base and J by 1 base, with 8 bases left in between. Germline V lookup: CDR1 SGHAT, CDR2 FQNNGV. This CDR3 comprises 14 residues. The CDR3 here is CASSLVDRSYEQYF. In DNA form, the CDR3 reads TGTGCCAGCAGCTTAGTTGACAGGTCCTACGAGCAGTACTTC.

This clonotype was recorded at least ten times. The V and J genes are TRBV30 and TRBJ1-5; 7 positions agree with TRBD1. The ends lost 5 bases at V and 8 bases at J; junction bases unmatched: 12. Germline V CDR1 and CDR2: GTSNPN, SVGIG (reference sequence). The CDR3 sequence is 14 residues long. CDR3 residues: CAWCPPGQYKPQHF. CDR3 nucleotides: TGTGCCTGGTGCCCTCCGGGACAGTATAAGCCCCAGCATTTT.

The sample holds many counts of this clonotype. The rearrangement joins TRBV28 to TRBJ2-4, with 8 bases that match TRBD2. Germline V lookup: CDR1 MDHEN, CDR2 SYDVKM. The CDR3 extends over 18 amino acids. J gave up 3 bases and V 5 bases, and 15 bases lay outside the gene matches. The CDR3 DNA is TGTGCCAGCAGTACAATAAGCGGGGGCCCCGGTGGCAAAAACATTCAGTACTTC. It yields the protein CASSTISGGPGGKNIQYF.

This clonotype was detected only a few times. The V and J genes are TRBV24-1 and TRBJ2-2; 13 positions match TRBD2. The CDR3 spans 20 residues. J lost 2 bases, V lost 0 bases, and 8 bases had no gene match. The germline V gene has CDR1 KGHDR and CDR2 SFDVKD. The CDR3: CATSDLFRTSGGDNTGELFF. The CDR3 DNA is TGTGCCACCAGTGATTTGTTCCGGACTAGCGGGGGTGATAACACCGGGGAGCTGTTTTTT.

The chain recombines TRBV6-1 with TRBJ2-3, with 7 bases matching TRBD1. Germline CDR1 MNHNS, CDR2 SASEGT. The CDR3 extends over 16 amino acids. V was clipped by 4 bases and J by 1 base; unmatched bases: 8. Here the CDR3 reads CASSVRQGGGTDTQYF. The DNA of the CDR3 is TGTGCCAGCAGTGTACGACAGGGCGGTGGCACAGATACGCAGTATTTT.

The sample holds many counts of this clonotype. The rearrangement links TRBV7-2 to TRBJ2-7; 11 bases fit TRBD2. Germline V gene data show CDR1 as SGHTA and CDR2 as FQGNSA. This CDR3 has 15 residues. Trimming cost V 5 bases and J 4 bases; bases outside gene matches: 7. The CDR3 is CASSVIAGGGYEQYF. DNA for the CDR3: TGTGCCAGCAGCGTGATAGCGGGAGGGGGTTACGAGCAGTACTTC. Based on the CDR3 plus reference TRBV7-2 and TRBJ2-7, the full variable domain is GAGVSQSPSNKVTEKGKDVELRCDPISGHTALYWYRQSLGQGLEFLIYFQGNSAPDKSGLPSDRFSAERTGGSVSTLTIQRTQQEDSAVYLCASSVIAGGGYEQYFGPGTRLTVT.

In this sample, this clonotype turned up a few times. This rearrangement joins TRBV6-1 to TRBJ1-4, with D perhaps TRBD1 (5 bases). The CDR3 is 17 residues long. V was pared by 8 bases and J by 0 bases, with 19 bases between. From germline, CDR1 is MNHNS and CDR2 SASEGT. The CDR3 DNA follows: TGTGCCAGCGGGGCCCGGGGGTCCTTTGCAACTAATGAAAAACTGTTTTTT. This translates into CASGARGSFATNEKLFF.

The J gene is TRBJ2-3, the V gene TRBV7-3, with TRBD2 matching 15 bases. With 5 bases clipped from V and 3 bases from J, the junction kept 3 bases outside the gene matches. Germline CDR1 SGHTA, CDR2 FQGTGA. The CDR3 extends over 16 amino acids. This chain's CDR3 is CASSLGTSGRTDTQYF. CDR3 in DNA: TGTGCCAGCAGCCTCGGGACTAGCGGGAGGACAGATACGCAGTATTTT.

This clonotype came up a few times. The rearrangement links TRBV6-1 to TRBJ1-2, with a possible D match to TRBD1 (6 bases). The CDR3 loop spans 13 amino acids. The germline V gene has CDR1 MNHNS and CDR2 SASEGT. Between the trimmed V and J ends, which lost 6 bases and 8 bases, there was a span of 16 bases. The CDR3 DNA is TGTGCCAGCAGCCCCCCCTGGGGGGCCGGCTACACCTTC. This sequence encodes CASSPPWGAGYTF.